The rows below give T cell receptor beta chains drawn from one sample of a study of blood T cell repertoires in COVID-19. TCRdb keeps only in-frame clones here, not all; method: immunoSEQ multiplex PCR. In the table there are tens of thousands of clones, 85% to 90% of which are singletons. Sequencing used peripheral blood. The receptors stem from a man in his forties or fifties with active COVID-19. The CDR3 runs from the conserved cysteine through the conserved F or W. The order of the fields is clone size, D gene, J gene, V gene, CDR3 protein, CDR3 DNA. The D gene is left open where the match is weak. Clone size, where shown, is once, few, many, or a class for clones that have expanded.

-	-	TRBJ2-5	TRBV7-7	CASSRTTGGWETQYF	TGTGCTAGCAGCCGGACGACCGGGGGATGGGAGACCCAGTACTTC
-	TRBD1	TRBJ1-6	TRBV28	CASSPTGVFLHF	TGTGCCAGCAGTCCCACAGGGGTTTTCCTCCACTTT
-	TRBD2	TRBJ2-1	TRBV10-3	CAISETSGGYNEQFF	TGTGCCATCAGTGAGACTAGCGGGGGGTACAATGAGCAGTTCTTC
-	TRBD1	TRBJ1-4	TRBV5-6	CASAALGSGQGLEKLFF	TGTGCCAGCGCAGCTTTGGGATCAGGACAGGGTTTAGAAAAACTGTTTTTT
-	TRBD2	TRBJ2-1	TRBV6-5	CASSNPGRRGDEQFF	TGTGCCAGCAGCAATCCCGGACGCCGGGGGGATGAGCAGTTCTTC
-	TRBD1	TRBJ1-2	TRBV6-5	CASSYGGQLGGYTF	TGTGCCAGCAGTTACGGGGGACAGCTTGGAGGCTACACCTTC
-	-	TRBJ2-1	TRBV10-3	CAISDSQVQFF	TGTGCCATCAGTGATAGCCAAGTGCAGTTCTTC
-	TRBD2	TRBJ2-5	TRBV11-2	CASSLHWTRKETQYF	TGTGCCAGCAGCTTACATTGGACTAGGAAGGAGACCCAGTACTTC
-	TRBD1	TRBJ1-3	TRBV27	CASSLQGAPGNTIYF	TGTGCCAGCAGTTTACAGGGGGCCCCTGGAAACACCATATATTTT
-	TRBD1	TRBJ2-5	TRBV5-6	CASSAGQGIGVETQYF	TGTGCCAGCAGCGCCGGACAGGGGATAGGAGTCGAGACCCAGTACTTC
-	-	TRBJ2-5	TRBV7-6	CASSSRGQKETQYF	TGTGCCAGCAGCTCGAGGGGACAAAAAGAGACCCAGTACTTC
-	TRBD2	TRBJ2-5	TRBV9	CASSEGRTSGVRETQYF	TGTGCCAGCAGCGAGGGCCGGACTAGCGGGGTGAGGGAGACCCAGTACTTC
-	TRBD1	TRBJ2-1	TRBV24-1	CAPWTGGVLGNEQFF	TGTGCCCCCTGGACAGGGGGCGTCTTGGGCAATGAGCAGTTCTTC
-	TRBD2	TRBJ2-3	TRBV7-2	CASSGGLAGRNTQYF	TGTGCCAGCAGCGGTGGGCTAGCGGGTAGGAATACGCAGTATTTT
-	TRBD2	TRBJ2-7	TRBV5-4	CASRDGGMREQYF	TGTGCCAGCAGGGACGGGGGGATGCGCGAGCAGTACTTC
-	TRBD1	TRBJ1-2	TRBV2	CASSVKATGNYGYTF	TGTGCCAGCAGTGTGAAGGCGACAGGGAACTATGGCTACACCTTC
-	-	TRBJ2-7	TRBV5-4	CASCIDSNSYEQYF	TGTGCCAGCTGTATAGACAGCAACTCCTACGAGCAGTACTTC
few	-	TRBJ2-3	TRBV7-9	CASSLLGQSTDTQYF	TGTGCCAGCAGCTTATTGGGGCAGAGCACAGATACGCAGTATTTT
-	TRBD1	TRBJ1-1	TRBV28	CASSPAGTGDTEAFF	TGTGCCAGCAGTCCAGCCGGGACAGGGGACACTGAAGCTTTCTTT
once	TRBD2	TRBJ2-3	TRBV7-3	CASSFLGSAGGSTDTQYF	TGTGCCAGCAGCTTCCTGGGATCAGCGGGGGGTAGCACAGATACGCAGTATTTT
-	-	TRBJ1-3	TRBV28	CASTRGSGNTIYF	TGTGCCAGCACTAGGGGATCTGGAAACACCATATATTTT
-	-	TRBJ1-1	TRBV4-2	CASSQDRGAGTEAFF	TGTGCCAGCAGCCAAGACCGGGGGGCCGGCACTGAAGCTTTCTTT
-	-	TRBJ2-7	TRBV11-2	CASSLSISTRQYF	TGTGCCAGCAGCTTATCGATAAGTACGAGGCAGTACTTC
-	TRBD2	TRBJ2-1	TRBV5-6	CASSLPWSGGNNEQFF	TGTGCCAGCAGCCTCCCATGGAGCGGGGGCAACAATGAGCAGTTCTTC
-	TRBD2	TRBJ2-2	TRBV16	CASSRAGANTGELFF	TGTGCCAGCAGCCGGGCGGGAGCGAACACCGGGGAGCTGTTTTTT